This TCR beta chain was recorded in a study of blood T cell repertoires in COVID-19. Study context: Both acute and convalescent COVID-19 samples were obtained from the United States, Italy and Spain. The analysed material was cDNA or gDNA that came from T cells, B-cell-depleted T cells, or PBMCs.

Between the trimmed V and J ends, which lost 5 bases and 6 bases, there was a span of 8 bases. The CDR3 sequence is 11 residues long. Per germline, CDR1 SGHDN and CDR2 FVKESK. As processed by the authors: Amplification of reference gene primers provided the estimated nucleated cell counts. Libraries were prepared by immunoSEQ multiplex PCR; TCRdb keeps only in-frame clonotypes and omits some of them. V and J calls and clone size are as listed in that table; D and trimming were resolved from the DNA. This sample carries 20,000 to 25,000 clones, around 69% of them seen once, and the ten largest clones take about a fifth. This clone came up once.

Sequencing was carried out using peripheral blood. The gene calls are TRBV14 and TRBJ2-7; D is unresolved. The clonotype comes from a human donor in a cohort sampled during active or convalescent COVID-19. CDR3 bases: TGTGCCAGCAGCTTCGGTTCCGAGCAGTACTTC. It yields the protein CASSFGSEQYF. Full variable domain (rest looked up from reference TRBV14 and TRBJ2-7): EAGVTQFPSHSVIEKGQTVTLRCDPISGHDNLYWYRRVMGKEIKFLLHFVKESKQDESGMPNNRFLAERTGGTYSTLKVQPAELEDSGVYFCASSFGSEQYFGPGTRLTVT.